These 2 T cell receptor beta chains were all obtained from the same sample, sequenced in a study of blood T cell repertoires in COVID-19. Repertoires were generated with immunoSEQ multiplex PCR, while TCRdb's copy carries only in-frame clones and drops some. The repertoire holds about 290,000 clones, with roughly 86% as singletons. Sample: peripheral blood. The origin of the receptors is a woman in her 30s with COVID-19, enrolled during active disease.

This chain's CDR3 is CASSQSGVRNSPLHF. In DNA form, the CDR3 reads TGTGCCAGCAGTCAATCAGGGGTCCGTAATTCACCCCTCCACTTT. The rearrangement links TRBV9 to TRBJ1-6; possibly TRBD1 for D (6 bases). The CDR3 has 15 amino acids. Trimming took off 5 bases at V and 6 bases at J, with 15 bases between the two ends. Germline lookup yields CDR1 SGDLS and CDR2 YYNGEE.

This clone occurred a few times. This sequence joins TRBV3-1 (or the pseudogene TRBV3-2) and TRBJ1-4; D gene unclear. The V end lost 1 base, the J end lost 7 bases, and 4 bases lay between the germline ends. The CDR3 is 12 amino acids. Germline values: CDR1 LGHDT, CDR2 YNNKEL (reference sequence). The CDR3 protein is CASSQGPEKLFF. CDR3 nucleotide sequence: TGTGCCAGCAGCCAAGGGCCTGAAAAACTGTTTTTT.